The 5 T cell receptor beta chains listed next were all sequenced from one sample in a study of T cells in Graves' hyperthyroidism and ophthalmopathy. The investigators amplified TCR beta CDR3 regions from RNA transcripts. The HTBI primer set was used in a first-round RT-PCR of the TCR CDR3. MiXCR was run by TCRdb on the multiplex PCR reads, yielding one entry per CDR3 protein. The sample gives hundreds of thousands of distinct CDR3 sequences, 35% of which show up once; more than 25% is in the top ten. The sequenced sample was blood. The source of these receptors is a woman aged 40 to 55 with Graves' hyperthyroidism.

This clonotype was seen many times. V gene TRBV7-8 combines with J gene TRBJ2-7; 8 bases fit TRBD2. Germline trimming cut 5 bases from V and 4 bases from J; bases unmatched to any gene: 7. Germline CDR1 reads SGHVS; CDR2 reads FQNEAQ. This CDR3 region has 14 residues. CDR3 protein: CASSRGLAAYEQYF. The CDR3 nucleotides read TGTGCCAGCAGCCGTGGACTAGCCGCATACGAGCAGTACTTC.

This clonotype was observed many times. The chain recombines TRBV5-8 with TRBJ2-7; D perhaps matches TRBD2 (5 bases). V dropped 4 bases and J dropped 3 bases, with 14 bases sitting between them. The germline CDR1 and CDR2 sequences are SGHTS and YDEGEE. This CDR3 has 14 amino acids. The CDR3 region is CASSGGGRSYEQYF. In nucleotides, the CDR3 is TGTGCCAGCAGCGGAGGAGGCAGGAGCTACGAGCAGTACTTC.

V and J are TRBV20-1 and TRBJ1-5, with 11 nucleotides matching TRBD1. Germline V gene data show CDR1 as DFQATT and CDR2 as SNEGSKA (reference sequence). The CDR3 runs 14 residues. The trim removed 5 bases at V and 4 bases at J, leaving 4 bases unmatched. The CDR3 sequence: CSALGTGGNQPQHF. CDR3 DNA: TGCAGTGCTCTCGGGACAGGGGGAAATCAGCCCCAGCATTTT.

V gene TRBV12-3 or TRBV12-4 combines with J gene TRBJ1-1; D remains unclear. The CDR3 is 14 amino acids. V gave up 3 bases and J gave up 6 bases, with 14 bases separating them. The CDR3 here is CASSFSLEAAEAFF. The CDR3 DNA reads as TGTGCCAGCAGTTTCTCCCTGGAGGCCGCTGAAGCTTTCTTT.

This clonotype was seen at least ten times. The V and J genes are TRBV15 and TRBJ1-4, with TRBD1 matching 7 bases. With 3 bases clipped from V and 5 bases from J, the junction kept 0 bases outside the gene matches. Germline V gives CDR1 LNHNV, CDR2 YYDKDF (reference sequence). CDR3 length equals 13 residues. CDR3 amino acids: CATSRGQNEKLFF. Here the CDR3 DNA reads TGTGCCACCAGCAGGGGACAGAATGAAAAACTGTTTTTT.